This TCR beta chain was observed in a study of blood T cell repertoires in COVID-19. For the study at large: Collection of acute and convalescent COVID-19 samples took place in the United States, Italy and Spain. Nucleic acid was either cDNA or gDNA, and it came from T cells, B-cell-depleted T cells, or PBMCs.

Authors' data handling: For nucleated cells, counts were estimated from reference gene primer amplification. Measured with immunoSEQ multiplex PCR; TCRdb has only the in-frame clones, and not every one. For V, J and clone size, that table is used; D and trimming come from the DNA. This sample has 120,000 to 150,000 clones; 79% occur once, and the top ten carry roughly 3.5%. CDR1 and CDR2 (germline): LNHDA, SQIVND (reference sequence). This CDR3 is built from 12 residues. Between the trimmed V and J ends, which lost 6 bases and 14 bases, there was a span of 19 bases. This receptor was obtained from a man aged 55 to 69 with acute or convalescent COVID-19. The V and J genes are TRBV19 and TRBJ1-1; possibly TRBD1 for D (5 bases). The source material was peripheral blood. CDR3 amino acids: CASRGSGGSGFF. Here the CDR3 DNA reads TGTGCCAGTAGAGGGTCGGGGGGGTCGGGCTTCTTT.